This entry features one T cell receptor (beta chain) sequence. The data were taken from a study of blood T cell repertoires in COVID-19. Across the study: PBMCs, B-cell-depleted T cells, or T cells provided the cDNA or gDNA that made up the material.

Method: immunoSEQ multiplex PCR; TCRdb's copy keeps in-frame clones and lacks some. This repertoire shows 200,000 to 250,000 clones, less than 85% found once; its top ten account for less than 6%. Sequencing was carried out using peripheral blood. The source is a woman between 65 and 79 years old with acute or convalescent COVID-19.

The CDR3 region is CASRTGQRNTEAFF. As DNA, the CDR3 is TGTGCCAGCAGGACCGGACAGAGAAACACTGAAGCTTTCTTT. The V call is TRBV2, the J call TRBJ1-1; a possible D gene is TRBD1 (6 bases). The V and J ends lost 6 bases and 2 bases respectively, with 13 bases between them. CDR1 and CDR2 (germline): SNHLY, FYNNEI. CDR3 length: 14 residues. Full variable domain (missing parts from reference TRBV2 and TRBJ1-1): EPEVTQTPSHQVTQMGQEVILRCVPISNHLYFYWYRQILGQKVEFLVSFYNNEISEKSEIFDDQFSVERPDGSNFTLKIRSTKLEDSAMYFCASRTGQRNTEAFFGQGTRLTVV.